One and the same sample provided the 21 T cell receptor beta chains below, sequenced in a study of naive and memory T cell subsets. Two oligonucleotides, mixed equimolar, formed the beta constant-region primer covering TRBC1 and TRBC2. TCRdb re-called the UMI-ligation and nested PCR reads with MiXCR, one entry per CDR3 protein. The sample contains approximately 89,000 distinct CDR3 sequences, 7% to 7.5% of which appear only once. Input material: central memory CD4+ T cells from blood. These receptors came from a human donor in good health.

The chain has TRBV15 and TRBJ2-1, with a tentative D call TRBD1 (6 bases). This CDR3 spans 15 amino acids. Germline-derived CDR1 and CDR2 are LNHNV and YYDKDF (reference sequence). Between the trimmed V and J ends, which lost 0 bases and 0 bases, there was a span of 6 bases. The CDR3 sequence: CATSREDSSYNEQFF. The CDR3 bases are TGTGCCACCAGCAGAGAGGACAGCTCCTACAATGAGCAGTTCTTC.

This clonotype showed up many times. The chain carries TRBV7-8 and TRBJ2-3, with D tentatively TRBD1 or TRBD2 (6 bases each). The CDR3 length is 15 residues. V gave up 4 bases and J gave up 3 bases, with 14 bases separating them. From germline, CDR1 is SGHVS and CDR2 FQNEAQ. The CDR3 coding sequence is TGTGCCAGCAGCTCCAGGGGAGGTTTAACAGATACGCAGTATTTT. Amino acids: CASSSRGGLTDTQYF.

This clonotype showed up many times. The chain has TRBV27 and TRBJ2-7, with 8 nucleotides matching TRBD1. Losses at the gene ends were 5 bases for V and 4 bases for J; bases not matched to a gene: 7. Germline CDR1 is MNHEY and CDR2 is SMNVEV (reference sequence). The CDR3 length is 14 residues. CDR3 in DNA: TGTGCCAGCAGTCTCCGGACAGGGTTATACGAGCAGTACTTC. The encoded protein is CASSLRTGLYEQYF.

This clonotype came up many times. The rearrangement joins TRBV29-1 to TRBJ2-5; perhaps D is TRBD1 or TRBD2 (5 bases each). CDR1 is SQVTM and CDR2 is ANQGSEA in the germline V gene. This CDR3 has 12 residues. The V and J ends lost 3 bases and 4 bases respectively, with 9 bases between them. As DNA, the CDR3 is TGCAGCGTTGACCGGGACCGAGAGACCCAGTACTTC. It specifies CSVDRDRETQYF. The full variable domain, its missing parts supplied by reference TRBV29-1 and TRBJ2-5, is SAVISQKPSRDICQRGTSLTIQCQVDSQVTMMFWYRQQPGQSLTLIATANQGSEATYESGFVIDKFPISRPNLTFSTLTVSNMSPEDSSIYLCSVDRDRETQYFGPGTRLLVL.

This clonotype was recorded a few times. V gene TRBV5-1 combines with J gene TRBJ2-5, with 9 bases that match TRBD1. The germline V gene has CDR1 SGHRS and CDR2 YFSETQ. The V segment lost 5 bases and the J segment 2 bases; nucleotides outside the gene matches: 1. CDR3 length: 13 residues. The CDR3 DNA reads as TGCGCCAGCAGGGGGACAGGGCAAGAGACCCAGTACTTC. Protein: CASRGTGQETQYF.

This clonotype was seen more than once but under ten times. The rearrangement uses TRBV6-2 or TRBV6-3 and TRBJ2-7; the D gene is possibly TRBD2 (7 bases). The CDR3 sequence is 14 residues long. Trimming pared 6 bases from V and 0 bases from J, leaving 12 bases between. CDR1 is MNHEY and CDR2 is SVGEGT in the germline V gene. The CDR3 spells CASRRGGSSYEQYF. CDR3 DNA sequence: TGTGCCAGCAGAAGGGGGGGGAGCTCCTACGAGCAGTACTTC.

This clonotype showed up just a few times. This sequence joins TRBV3-1 and TRBJ1-2; the D gene is possibly TRBD1 (5 bases). Germline CDR1 reads LGHDT; CDR2 reads YNNKEL (reference sequence). The CDR3 length is 14 residues. Trimming left V 2 bases short and J 6 bases short, with 13 bases between. CDR3 in amino acids: CASSQLTEIDGYTF. CDR3 coding DNA: TGTGCCAGCAGCCAACTGACAGAGATAGATGGCTACACCTTC.

This sequence joins TRBV14 and TRBJ2-2; D is unresolved. The CDR3 length is 13 residues. Trimming cost V 2 bases and J 5 bases, with 6 bases left between them. Per germline, CDR1 SGHDN and CDR2 FVKESK. The DNA of the CDR3 is TGTGCCAGCAGCCAAATCTATACCGGGGAGCTGTTTTTT. This encodes CASSQIYTGELFF.

This clonotype was counted ten times or more. The chain recombines TRBV7-2 with TRBJ2-1; D is perhaps TRBD1 (6 bases). V gave up 5 bases and J gave up 8 bases, with 13 bases separating them. Germline loops: CDR1 SGHTA, CDR2 FQGNSA. This CDR3 comprises 13 residues. This CDR3 reads CASSTRTDYEQFF. The CDR3 DNA sequence: TGTGCCAGCAGCACCCGGACAGATTATGAGCAGTTCTTC.

In this sample, this clonotype turned up many times. This sequence joins TRBV6-2 or TRBV6-3 and TRBJ1-1; D is ambiguous. CDR1 MNHEY and CDR2 SVGEGT come from the germline V gene. CDR3 length: 15 residues. Trimming left V 6 bases short and J 4 bases short, with 18 bases between. In DNA form, the CDR3 reads TGTGCCAGCAGATATCTAGGCCCCATGGGCACTGAAGCTTTCTTT. Protein: CASRYLGPMGTEAFF.

This clonotype was recorded many times. J is TRBJ1-2 and V is TRBV20-1, with TRBD1 matching over 7 bases. Per germline, CDR1 DFQATT and CDR2 SNEGSKA (reference sequence). The CDR3 totals 12 residues. The junction had 4 bases not matched to a gene; V was cut back by 6 bases and J by 3 bases. CDR3 residues: CSAQTGYYGYTF. The CDR3 DNA is TGCAGTGCCCAGACAGGGTACTATGGCTACACCTTC.

The V and J genes are TRBV7-2 and TRBJ2-5; the D gene is possibly TRBD2 (6 bases). There are 16 residues in the CDR3. In germline, CDR1 is SGHTA, CDR2 FQGNSA. Trimming removed 1 base from V and 4 bases from J, with 16 bases in between. The CDR3 DNA reads as TGTGCCAGCAGCTTAGGTCTAGGGACTGGGAGAGAGACCCAGTACTTC. It specifies CASSLGLGTGRETQYF.

This clonotype was found a few times. This chain connects TRBV4-3 to TRBJ1-4; no definite D call. With 1 base removed from V and 9 bases from J, the gap between germline ends came to 9 bases. Germline CDR1 is LGHNA and CDR2 is YSLEER. The CDR3 spans 13 residues. CDR3 region: CASSQVPEKKLFF. CDR3 coding DNA: TGCGCCAGCAGCCAAGTCCCGGAGAAAAAACTGTTTTTT.

This clonotype was observed many times. The chain couples TRBV29-1 to TRBJ1-4; TRBD1 matches 11 bases. From germline, CDR1 is SQVTM and CDR2 ANQGSEA. This CDR3 contains 13 residues. With 5 bases clipped from V and 7 bases from J, the junction kept 3 bases outside the gene matches. CDR3 sequence: CSVSGQGVEKLFF. CDR3 nucleotide sequence: TGCAGCGTTTCGGGACAGGGGGTTGAAAAACTGTTTTTT.

This clonotype was recorded at least ten times. The rearrangement uses TRBV7-2 and TRBJ2-1; D is uncertain. CDR3 length: 17 amino acids. Trimming removed 5 bases from V and 0 bases from J, with 17 bases in between. Germline assignment: CDR1 SGHTA and CDR2 FQGNSA. The CDR3 loop is CASSPGSTVSSYNEQFF. The CDR3 DNA follows: TGTGCCAGCAGCCCCGGCTCAACGGTGAGCTCCTACAATGAGCAGTTCTTC.

This clonotype was seen many times. The chain couples TRBV5-1 to TRBJ2-3; unclear D gene. The CDR3 has 14 residues. Trimming stripped 4 bases from V and 1 base from J, with 10 bases between. Germline CDR1 SGHRS, CDR2 YFSETQ. CDR3 coding DNA: TGCGCCAGCAGCGACGCGGACCGCACAGATACGCAGTATTTT. As protein: CASSDADRTDTQYF.

This clonotype was detected only a few times. The V gene is TRBV7-2, the J gene TRBJ2-7, with 13 bases that match TRBD2. The length of the CDR3 is 16 residues. CDR1 is SGHTA and CDR2 is FQGNSA in the germline V gene. V shed 5 bases and J 2 bases; nucleotides not matched to a gene: 6. In nucleotides, the CDR3 is TGTGCCAGCAGCACTCGGACTAGCGGGAGTCCCTACGAGCAGTACTTC. As protein: CASSTRTSGSPYEQYF. Filled out from reference TRBV7-2 and TRBJ2-7, the complete variable domain reads GAGVSQSPSNKVTEKGKDVELRCDPISGHTALYWYRQSLGQGLEFLIYFQGNSAPDKSGLPSDRFSAERTGGSVSTLTIQRTQQEDSAVYLCASSTRTSGSPYEQYFGPGTRLTVT.

This clonotype has at least ten counts. V gene TRBV3-1 combines with J gene TRBJ1-1; D may be TRBD1 (6 bases). CDR1 LGHDT and CDR2 YNNKEL come from the germline V gene (reference sequence). The CDR3 runs to 13 residues. The germline V and J ends were trimmed by 6 bases and 5 bases, with 13 bases remaining between them. CDR3 DNA: TGTGCCAGCAGACAGGGTTGGGAGACTGAAGCTTTCTTT. It encodes CASRQGWETEAFF. Looking up the rest from reference TRBV3-1 and TRBJ1-1 gives the full variable domain: DTAVSQTPKYLVTQMGNDKSIKCEQNLGHDTMYWYKQDSKKFLKIMFSYNNKELIINETVPNRFSPKSPDKAHLNLHINSLELGDSAVYFCASRQGWETEAFFGQGTRLTVV.

This rearrangement joins TRBV5-1 to TRBJ2-7; the D gene is possibly TRBD1 (6 bases). The V gene lost 3 bases and the J gene lost 2 bases, with 9 bases spanning the gap. The CDR3 contains 13 residues. The germline CDR1 and CDR2 sequences are SGHRS and YFSETQ. This CDR3 is CASSWDNTYEQYF. The CDR3 DNA reads as TGCGCCAGCAGCTGGGACAACACCTACGAGCAGTACTTC.

This clonotype was found many times. J is TRBJ2-3 and V is TRBV28; D call uncertain. Looked up from germline, CDR1 is MDHEN and CDR2 is SYDVKM. The CDR3 loop spans 12 amino acids. Trimming took off 2 bases at V and 6 bases at J, with 6 bases between the two ends. CDR3 nucleotides: TGTGCCAGCAGTTTAGTGCGGGATACGCAGTATTTT. Amino acids: CASSLVRDTQYF. The variable domain in full, with the rest retrieved from reference TRBV28 and TRBJ2-3, is DVKVTQSSRYLVKRTGEKVFLECVQDMDHENMFWYRQDPGLGLRLIYFSYDVKMKEKGDIPEGYSVSREKKERFSLILESASTNQTSMYLCASSLVRDTQYFGPGTRLTVL.

In its sample, this clonotype was seen many times. The V gene is TRBV20-1, the J gene TRBJ1-6, with D hard to call. This CDR3 comprises 15 residues. Deletions cut 0 bases from V and 8 bases from J, with 14 bases between. Germline loops: CDR1 DFQATT, CDR2 SNEGSKA (reference sequence). CDR3: CSARDSGRPDSPLHF. DNA for the CDR3: TGCAGTGCTAGAGATTCAGGCAGGCCGGATTCACCCCTCCACTTT.